One and the same sample provided the 25 T cell receptor beta chains below, sequenced in a study of T-cell reconstitution after alpha-beta-depleted transplantation in children. A TCRbeta library incorporating unique molecular identifiers was prepared. TCRdb fed the PCR reads into MiXCR, producing one record per CDR3 protein. Of about 470,000 distinct CDR3 sequences listed, roughly 43% were seen once; the top ten hold roughly 27%. The source was PBMCs, collected before TCRalphabeta/CD19-depleted stem cell transplant. The receptor set was obtained from a girl between 2 and 10 years old with aplastic anemia, due to receive a stem cell transplant.

This clonotype was seen many times. The chain joins TRBV28 to TRBJ2-7; TRBD1 or TRBD2 may be the D gene (6 bases each). This CDR3 spans 15 amino acids. The V gene lost 7 bases and the J gene lost 5 bases, with 21 bases spanning the gap. The germline V gene encodes CDR1 MDHEN and CDR2 SYDVKM. CDR3 sequence reads: CASTLTGGGFDEQYF. CDR3 sequence (DNA): TGTGCCAGCACTCTCACCGGAGGGGGGTTCGACGAGCAGTACTTC.

This rearrangement joins TRBV7-2 to TRBJ2-7; D gene unclear. Trimming removed 2 bases from V and 0 bases from J, with 8 bases in between. The CDR3 has 14 residues. CDR1 and CDR2 from the germline V gene are SGHTA and FQGNSA. CDR3 in amino acids: CASSLSEVSYEQYF. CDR3 coding DNA: TGTGCCAGCAGCTTAAGCGAAGTCTCCTACGAGCAGTACTTC.

This chain connects TRBV25-1 to TRBJ1-2; D not resolved. Deletions cut 5 bases from V and 2 bases from J, with 6 bases between. The CDR3 loop spans 12 amino acids. Germline V gene sequence: CDR1 MGHDK, CDR2 SYGVNS. The CDR3, as DNA: TGTGCCAGCAGTAGATCGAACTATGGCTACACCTTC. Its protein product is CASSRSNYGYTF.

This clonotype occurred a few times. This chain connects TRBV7-6 to TRBJ2-3; the match to TRBD2 covers 10 bases. Trimming removed 1 base from V and 0 bases from J; junction bases left unmatched: 7. The CDR3 extends over 18 amino acids. Germline V gene sequence: CDR1 SGHVS, CDR2 FNYEAQ. The CDR3 nucleotides read TGTGCCAGCAGCTTAGGGAATCCGACTAGCGGGAGCACAGATACGCAGTATTTT. Encoded protein: CASSLGNPTSGSTDTQYF.

This clonotype appeared many times. The J gene is TRBJ2-1, the V gene TRBV3-1, with 13 nucleotides matching TRBD2. With 4 bases clipped from V and 15 bases from J, the junction kept 9 bases outside the gene matches. Germline-derived CDR1 and CDR2 are LGHDT and YNNKEL (reference sequence). CDR3 length equals 14 residues. The CDR3, as DNA: TGTGCCAGCAGCCGAGGGACTAGCGGGACTGTAGGGTTCTTC. This encodes CASSRGTSGTVGFF.

This clonotype was seen more than once but under ten times. CDR3 nucleotides: TGTGCCAGCAGCCGGATCGGGTCCTACGAGCAGTACTTC. It codes for CASSRIGSYEQYF. The chain combines TRBV14 with TRBJ2-7, with D unclear. The CDR3 extends over 13 amino acids. V lost 4 bases and J 1 base, leaving 8 bases between the germline ends. Germline lookup yields CDR1 SGHDN and CDR2 FVKESK.

This clonotype was seen at least ten times. This chain uses TRBV12-3 or TRBV12-4 with TRBJ1-2; D possibly corresponds to TRBD1 (6 bases). There are 14 residues in the CDR3. V was trimmed by 9 bases and J by 4 bases, leaving 18 bases between them. Here the CDR3 reads CASTPDRSPYGYTF. As DNA, the CDR3 is TGTGCCAGTACACCGGACAGATCACCCTATGGCTACACCTTC.

The sample holds a few counts of this clonotype. This chain joins TRBV20-1 and TRBJ2-1, with unresolved D. This CDR3 spans 14 amino acids. The V gene lost 3 bases and the J gene lost 0 bases, with 9 bases spanning the gap. Germline V gives CDR1 DFQATT, CDR2 SNEGSKA (reference sequence). DNA of the CDR3: TGCAGTGCTAGGCCCAGGAGCTCCTACAATGAGCAGTTCTTC. Translation: CSARPRSSYNEQFF.

This clonotype came up a few times. This CDR3 reads CASLGGTYSTDTQYF. Written as DNA, the CDR3 is TGTGCCAGTCTGGGGGGGACATACTCAACCGATACGCAGTATTTT. This sequence joins TRBV28 and TRBJ2-3; TRBD2 is a possible D gene (7 bases). The CDR3 covers 15 residues. The V gene's germline CDR1 is MDHEN and CDR2 SYDVKM. Trimming cost V 9 bases and J 6 bases, with 22 bases left between them. Full variable domain (remainder filled in from reference TRBV28 and TRBJ2-3): DVKVTQSSRYLVKRTGEKVFLECVQDMDHENMFWYRQDPGLGLRLIYFSYDVKMKEKGDIPEGYSVSREKKERFSLILESASTNQTSMYLCASLGGTYSTDTQYFGPGTRLTVL.

This chain connects TRBV10-1 to TRBJ2-1, with no clear D. The CDR3 loop spans 12 amino acids. V was clipped by 0 bases and J by 6 bases, with 3 bases between them. Germline assignment: CDR1 WNHNN and CDR2 SYGVQD (reference sequence). This chain's CDR3 is CASSESGNEQFF. The CDR3 DNA sequence: TGCGCCAGCAGTGAGTCTGGCAATGAGCAGTTCTTC.

In nucleotides, the CDR3 is TGCGCCAGCAGCTCGCTGGCCCCCGGTAGGACTAGCGCCTCCTACGAGCAGTACTTC. It encodes CASSSLAPGRTSASYEQYF. The chain combines TRBV5-1 with TRBJ2-7, with TRBD2 identical over 9 bases. The CDR3 extends over 19 amino acids. V was clipped by 3 bases and J by 0 bases; unmatched bases: 16. Germline lookup yields CDR1 SGHRS and CDR2 YFSETQ.

V usage is TRBV20-1 and J usage is TRBJ2-1; possibly TRBD2 for D (6 bases). The V gene's germline CDR1 is DFQATT and CDR2 SNEGSKA (reference sequence). The CDR3 is made up of 15 amino acids. Trimming shortened V by 5 bases and J by 2 bases, and 16 bases separated the two germline ends. The chain's CDR3 is CSAPSSWRAYNEQFF. As DNA, the CDR3 is TGCAGTGCTCCCTCCAGCTGGAGGGCCTACAATGAGCAGTTCTTC.

The gene calls are TRBV7-6 and TRBJ2-2; D remains ambiguous. Trimming left V 5 bases short and J 5 bases short, with 6 bases between. Per germline, CDR1 SGHVS and CDR2 FNYEAQ. The CDR3 has 12 amino acids. CDR3 protein: CASSKGTGELFF. The DNA for the CDR3 is TGTGCCAGCAGCAAGGGAACCGGGGAGCTGTTTTTT.

This clonotype came up a few times. The chain joins TRBV29-1 to TRBJ2-3, with 8 bases matching TRBD1. Unmatched junction bases numbered 7, after V lost 4 bases and J lost 4 bases. Germline CDR1 SQVTM, CDR2 ANQGSEA. The CDR3 is 14 amino acids. This chain's CDR3 is CSVADRGWADTQYF. Written as DNA, the CDR3 is TGCAGCGTTGCCGACAGGGGATGGGCAGATACGCAGTATTTT.

V is TRBV7-2 and J is TRBJ1-1; D possibly corresponds to TRBD1 (6 bases). Germline V gene sequence: CDR1 SGHTA, CDR2 FQGNSA. With 4 bases removed from V and 5 bases from J, the gap between germline ends came to 14 bases. This CDR3 is 14 amino acids long. CDR3 sequence reads: CASSSQGGGTEAFF. CDR3 DNA sequence: TGTGCCAGCAGCTCACAGGGCGGGGGTACTGAAGCTTTCTTT.

This clonotype was recorded many times. The rearrangement uses TRBV12-3 or TRBV12-4 and TRBJ1-2; tentatively, D is TRBD1 (5 bases). This CDR3 comprises 13 residues. Trimming removed 8 bases at V and 4 bases at J, with 14 bases between. The CDR3 sequence is CASSTGGGYGYTF. The CDR3 region has the DNA TGTGCCAGCTCCACTGGGGGGGGCTATGGCTACACCTTC.

The chain has TRBV5-6 and TRBJ1-5, with D unresolved. V gave up 1 base and J gave up 0 bases, with 20 bases separating them. Germline V gene lookup returns CDR1 SGHDT and CDR2 YYEEEE. The CDR3 length is 19 residues. As DNA, the CDR3 is TGTGCCAGCAGCTTGTGGACGTATTTCGTTAGAGATAGCAATCAGCCCCAGCATTTT. It codes for CASSLWTYFVRDSNQPQHF.

This clonotype was found a few times. The chain links TRBV3-1 to TRBJ1-2; a possible D gene is TRBD1 (6 bases). The CDR3 contains 13 residues. V was trimmed by 3 bases and J by 5 bases, leaving 10 bases between them. Looked up from germline, CDR1 is LGHDT and CDR2 is YNNKEL (reference sequence). The DNA for the CDR3 is TGTGCCAGCAGCCATCAGGGGAGGTATGGCTACACCTTC. Translated, it gives CASSHQGRYGYTF.

This clonotype occurred a few times. V is TRBV2 and J is TRBJ1-5; 7 bases map to TRBD1. Germline CDR1 SNHLY, CDR2 FYNNEI. The CDR3 is 15 amino acids. V gave up 6 bases and J gave up 4 bases; unmatched junction bases: 9. The CDR3 spells CASRNRQGGNQPQHF. The DNA of the CDR3 is TGTGCCAGCAGAAATAGACAGGGAGGTAATCAGCCCCAGCATTTT.

The chain uses TRBV6-1 and TRBJ2-7; D is undetermined. Germline loops: CDR1 MNHNS, CDR2 SASEGT. V was shortened by 1 base and J by 8 bases, with 12 bases between the two germline ends. The CDR3 covers 13 residues. CDR3 sequence (DNA): TGTGCCAGCAGTGAAGTCTTACACAGCCAGCAGTACTTC. Translation gives CASSEVLHSQQYF.

Many counts were recorded for this clonotype. V gene TRBV12-3 or TRBV12-4 combines with J gene TRBJ2-2, with D perhaps assigned TRBD1 or TRBD2 (6 bases each). CDR3 size: 17 residues. V was pared by 1 base and J by 1 base, with 13 bases between. The CDR3 DNA sequence: TGTGCCAGCAGTTTAGGGGGGGCCCTACAGAACACCGGGGAGCTGTTTTTT. As protein: CASSLGGALQNTGELFF.

There are many counts of this clonotype. The chain joins TRBV5-6 to TRBJ1-2; D is ambiguous. Trimming removed 5 bases from V and 3 bases from J, with 11 bases in between. CDR1 is SGHDT and CDR2 is YYEEEE in the germline V gene. The CDR3 runs 13 residues. CDR3 sequence: CASSPQIDYGYTF. The CDR3 bases are TGTGCCAGCAGTCCTCAGATAGACTATGGCTACACCTTC.

The V and J genes are TRBV3-1 and TRBJ2-1; D is tentatively TRBD1 or TRBD2 (5 bases each). This CDR3 region has 11 residues. Germline loops: CDR1 LGHDT, CDR2 YNNKEL (reference sequence). The V end was cut by 4 bases, the J end by 13 bases, with 11 bases between. CDR3 residues: CASSLGTVQFF. CDR3 nucleotides: TGTGCCAGCAGCCTTGGGACGGTACAGTTCTTC.

This clonotype came up a few times. This chain uses TRBV6-1 with TRBJ1-5, with 8 bases lining up with TRBD1. CDR3 length equals 13 residues. CDR1 and CDR2 from the germline V gene are MNHNS and SASEGT. The trim removed 5 bases at V and 5 bases at J, leaving 2 bases unmatched. The CDR3 nucleotides read TGTGCCAGCAGTACAGGGGGGCATCAGCCCCAGCATTTT. Protein sequence: CASSTGGHQPQHF.

This clonotype was counted between two and nine times. The chain employs TRBV12-3 or TRBV12-4 and TRBJ1-1; perhaps TRBD1 as D (5 bases). The CDR3 runs to 13 residues. V dropped 3 bases and J dropped 5 bases, with 10 bases sitting between them. This CDR3 reads CASSFFQGTEAFF. The CDR3 DNA reads as TGTGCCAGCAGTTTCTTTCAGGGAACTGAAGCTTTCTTT.